This TCR beta chain was found in a study of human T cells and chemical hapten exposure. Study-level background: Per-sample variation in TCR yield stemmed mainly from small pooled library volume differences. Findings and limits, study-wide: After DPC sensitization, TCRs above 1 in 1000 frequency showed no change.

During construction of the library, unique molecular identifiers were attached to individual cDNA molecules for quantitative, reproducible TCR counting. TCRdb reprocessed the 5' RACE reads with MiXCR, giving one entry per CDR3 protein. The table shows more than 140,000 distinct CDR3 sequences, with 4.1% occurring only once. Looked up from germline, CDR1 is KGHSH and CDR2 is LQKENI. The V gene end was trimmed by 5 bases and the J gene end by 11 bases; junction bases not matched to a gene: 15. The CDR3 spans 16 residues. It was unfractionated whole blood from which total RNA was extracted. With regard to this clonotype: Its antigen is unidentified.

The chain links TRBV18 to TRBJ1-6, with 7 bases that match TRBD1. The receptor was isolated from a female donor in good health. The chain's CDR3 is CASSTNRGSVMTPLHF. CDR3 DNA: TGTGCCAGCTCAACAAACAGGGGATCTGTAATGACACCCCTCCACTTT.